The 26 T cell receptor beta chains below come from one sample, sequenced in a study of T cell responses to AZD1222 COVID-19 vaccine. TCRdb's copy holds only in-frame clones and misses some; the assay was immunoSEQ multiplex PCR. This sample has roughly 120,000 clones; around 86% occur once, and the top ten carry approximately 1.3%. Sequenced here: peripheral blood, sampled on day 0 of AZD1222 vaccination. These receptor sequences come from an adult in good health.

This chain uses TRBV12-5 with TRBJ1-5; D is unresolved. CDR3 length: 13 amino acids. Per the germline V gene, CDR1 is LGHNT and CDR2 is FRNRAP. V was clipped by 9 bases and J by 5 bases, with 14 bases between them. CDR3 region: CASRGSGDQPQHF. As DNA, the CDR3 is TGTGCTAGCCGTGGGTCCGGTGATCAGCCCCAGCATTTT.

Only one count was recorded for this clone. The rearrangement uses TRBV5-6 and TRBJ1-5; 9 bases fit TRBD1. This CDR3 spans 14 amino acids. Germline V gene data show CDR1 as SGHDT and CDR2 as YYEEEE. The V segment lost 2 bases and the J segment 8 bases; nucleotides outside the gene matches: 5. The CDR3 nucleotides read TGTGCCAGCAGCTTCGGACAGGGGTCCAAGCCCCAGCATTTT. Translated: CASSFGQGSKPQHF. Full variable domain (missing parts from reference TRBV5-6 and TRBJ1-5): DAGVTQSPTHLIKTRGQQVTLRCSPKSGHDTVSWYQQALGQGPQFIFQYYEEEERQRGNFPDRFSGHQFPNYSSELNVNALLLGDSALYLCASSFGQGSKPQHFGDGTRLSIL.

The chain joins TRBV11-2 to TRBJ2-7; D may be TRBD1 (5 bases). Germline V gene lookup returns CDR1 SGHAT and CDR2 FQNNGV. The CDR3 covers 12 residues. V was clipped by 1 base and J by 5 bases, with 6 bases between them. For the CDR3, the DNA is TGTGCCAGCAGCTTAGGCAGGGACGAGCAGTACTTC. Translating it yields CASSLGRDEQYF.

The rearrangement uses TRBV4-3 and TRBJ1-2; D remains unclear. Germline CDR1 and CDR2: LGHNA and YSLEER. Between the trimmed V and J ends, which lost 1 base and 0 bases, there was a span of 9 bases. This CDR3 is built from 15 residues. CDR3 sequence (DNA): TGCGCCAGCAGCCAAGTCTCAGGAACTAACTATGGCTACACCTTC. Translated, it gives CASSQVSGTNYGYTF.

The chain employs TRBV9 and TRBJ2-7; D not resolved. This CDR3 has 15 residues. The germline gives CDR1 SGDLS, CDR2 YYNGEE. The germline V and J ends were trimmed by 3 bases and 6 bases, with 19 bases remaining between them. In DNA, the CDR3 is TGTGCCAGCAGCGCAGAGGACGGACGCTCCCGCGAGCAGTACTTC. Translated: CASSAEDGRSREQYF.

The chain combines TRBV13 with TRBJ2-2; no firm D call. Germline assignment: CDR1 PRHDT and CDR2 FYEKMQ (reference sequence). With 6 bases removed from V and 7 bases from J, the gap between germline ends came to 12 bases. This CDR3 is 13 amino acids long. The CDR3 reads CASRFDASGELFF. CDR3 bases: TGTGCCAGCAGATTTGACGCGAGCGGGGAGCTGTTTTTT.

The rearrangement joins TRBV10-2 to TRBJ2-1, with 12 nucleotides matching TRBD2. Trimming cost V 3 bases and J 16 bases; bases outside gene matches: 7. The CDR3 extends over 13 amino acids. Per germline, CDR1 WSHSY and CDR2 SAAADI. The CDR3 loop reads CASSETSGGPPFF. DNA of the CDR3: TGCGCCAGCAGTGAAACTAGCGGGGGGCCTCCATTCTTC.

The chain links TRBV19 to TRBJ1-6, with TRBD1 matching over 7 bases. This CDR3 region has 16 residues. Germline V CDR1 and CDR2: LNHDA, SQIVND (reference sequence). Trimming took 6 bases from V and 4 from J; bases not matched to a gene: 9. The CDR3 loop reads CASRHDRVAYNSPLHF. The CDR3 bases are TGTGCCAGTAGACATGACAGGGTAGCTTATAATTCACCCCTCCACTTT.

The rearrangement links TRBV6-5 to TRBJ2-2; no clear D gene. CDR1 and CDR2 (germline): MNHEY, SVGAGI. The CDR3 has 14 amino acids. V lost 7 bases, J lost 5 bases, and 14 bases lay in between. The CDR3 protein is CASKKGQATGELFF. The CDR3 DNA reads as TGTGCCAGCAAGAAAGGGCAGGCGACCGGGGAGCTGTTTTTT.

The chain uses TRBV3-1 (or the pseudogene TRBV3-2) and TRBJ2-2; 7 bases line up with TRBD2. Trimming took 4 bases from V and 4 from J; bases not matched to a gene: 0. The CDR3 covers 13 residues. Germline V gives CDR1 LGHDT, CDR2 YNNKEL (reference sequence). The CDR3 loop reads CASSRGGTGELFF. CDR3 coding DNA: TGTGCCAGCAGCCGGGGGGGCACCGGGGAGCTGTTTTTT.

This sequence joins TRBV11-2 and TRBJ1-1; a weak D match, TRBD1 (5 bases). Trimming took off 6 bases at V and 4 bases at J, with 18 bases between the two ends. The CDR3 consists of 15 residues. Germline CDR1 reads SGHAT; CDR2 reads FQNNGV. DNA for the CDR3: TGTGCCAGCAGACCCCTTCGAGGGGCAGGCACTGAAGCTTTCTTT. Protein sequence: CASRPLRGAGTEAFF. Full variable domain (remainder filled in from reference TRBV11-2 and TRBJ1-1): EAGVAQSPRYKIIEKRQSVAFWCNPISGHATLYWYQQILGQGPKLLIQFQNNGVVDDSQLPKDRFSAERLKGVDSTLKIQPAKLEDSAVYLCASRPLRGAGTEAFFGQGTRLTVV.

The chain links TRBV5-8 to TRBJ1-5; no clear D gene. The CDR3 covers 14 residues. The germline CDR1 and CDR2 sequences are SGHTS and YDEGEE. The ends were cut back, 0 bases at V and 4 bases at J, with 8 bases in the middle. CDR3 loop: CASSLAQANQPQHF. The CDR3 DNA is TGTGCCAGCAGCTTGGCCCAGGCAAATCAGCCCCAGCATTTT.

This rearrangement joins TRBV5-1 to TRBJ1-1; D is uncertain. This CDR3 is built from 13 residues. Germline CDR1 is SGHRS and CDR2 is YFSETQ. V was pared by 4 bases and J by 2 bases, with 9 bases between. The CDR3 DNA reads as TGCGCCAGCAGCGCTACAGCCAACACTGAAGCTTTCTTT. It yields the protein CASSATANTEAFF.

This rearrangement joins TRBV19 to TRBJ1-2; TRBD1 might be the D (6 bases). Trimming removed 5 bases at V and 3 bases at J, with 13 bases between. CDR3 length equals 14 residues. Germline lookup yields CDR1 LNHDA and CDR2 SQIVND (reference sequence). This chain's CDR3 is CASSLWGRDYGYTF. CDR3 in DNA: TGTGCCAGTAGTCTTTGGGGGCGCGACTATGGCTACACCTTC.

V is TRBV5-1 and J is TRBJ1-1; 7 bases fit TRBD1. This CDR3 is built from 14 residues. V shed 4 bases and J 1 base; nucleotides not matched to a gene: 4. Germline loops: CDR1 SGHRS, CDR2 YFSETQ. The CDR3 here is CASSGGTANTEAFF. CDR3 DNA: TGCGCCAGCAGCGGGGGGACAGCGAACACTGAAGCTTTCTTT.

This chain uses TRBV5-1 with TRBJ2-3; D is perhaps TRBD2 (7 bases). CDR1 is SGHRS, CDR2 YFSETQ, per germline. Trimming pared 7 bases from V and 2 bases from J, leaving 20 bases between. This CDR3 has 16 residues. The CDR3 protein is CASRSESGGLTDTQYF. The CDR3, as DNA: TGCGCCAGCCGAAGTGAATCCGGGGGGCTCACAGATACGCAGTATTTT.

This chain joins TRBV15 and TRBJ2-7; D is possibly TRBD2 (5 bases). The CDR3 covers 14 residues. Trimming took 8 bases from V and 0 from J, leaving 14 bases between them. Germline-derived CDR1 and CDR2 are LNHNV and YYDKDF (reference sequence). The CDR3 DNA follows: TGTGCCACCCGTCTTCTAGGGAGCTCCTACGAGCAGTACTTC. As protein: CATRLLGSSYEQYF.

The chain links TRBV6-5 to TRBJ2-7, with TRBD2 matching 7 bases. Germline lookup yields CDR1 MNHEY and CDR2 SVGAGI. The CDR3 is 13 residues long. V was clipped by 4 bases and J by 4 bases; unmatched bases: 4. This CDR3 is CASSSVAGYEQYF. The CDR3 DNA reads TGTGCCAGCAGTTCCGTAGCGGGTTACGAGCAGTACTTC.

The V call is TRBV25-1, the J call TRBJ2-6; the D gene is possibly TRBD1 (7 bases). Trimming pared 4 bases from V and 1 base from J, leaving 11 bases between. The CDR3 has 16 residues. Germline assignment: CDR1 MGHDK and CDR2 SYGVNS. For the CDR3, the DNA is TGTGCCAGCAGTGTGGCAGGGGGGTCTGGGGCCAACGTCCTGACTTTC. It encodes CASSVAGGSGANVLTF.

The chain joins TRBV20-1 to TRBJ2-7; 9 bases map to TRBD2. Germline-derived CDR1 and CDR2 are DFQATT and SNEGSKA (reference sequence). Trimming at V came to 3 bases and at J to 3 bases, leaving 6 bases not matched to a gene. The CDR3 runs to 14 residues. The CDR3, as DNA: TGCAGTGCTAGTGGGAGCGGGGGGTTCTACGAGCAGTACTTC. This codes for CSASGSGGFYEQYF.

The chain couples TRBV4-1 to TRBJ1-2; perhaps TRBD1 as D (6 bases). The length of the CDR3 is 18 residues. The germline V and J ends were trimmed by 4 bases and 4 bases, with 25 bases remaining between them. Germline lookup yields CDR1 MGHRA and CDR2 YSYEKL. CDR3 coding DNA: TGCGCCAGCAGCCCTGCTGGGGGGCGCCGCGCGCGGGGCTATGGCTACACCTTC. As protein: CASSPAGGRRARGYGYTF.

The chain couples TRBV4-3 to TRBJ1-6; D is unresolved. Germline V gene lookup returns CDR1 LGHNA and CDR2 YSLEER. The CDR3 is made up of 16 amino acids. Trimming left V 0 bases short and J 4 bases short, with 10 bases between. CDR3 bases: TGCGCCAGCAGCCAAGAGCACAGCGCGTATAATTCACCCCTCCACTTT. Residues: CASSQEHSAYNSPLHF.

The gene calls are TRBV27 and TRBJ1-1; D is possibly TRBD1 (5 bases). Germline CDR1 is MNHEY and CDR2 is SMNVEV (reference sequence). Trimming stripped 2 bases from V and 11 bases from J, with 12 bases between. The CDR3 runs 12 residues. CDR3 in amino acids: CASSLVTGPAFF. The CDR3 nucleotides are TGTGCCAGCAGTTTAGTCACAGGTCCCGCTTTCTTT.

In DNA, the CDR3 is TGTGCCAGCAGCCCGTATTCGGGTTCACCCCTCCACTTT. Translating it yields CASSPYSGSPLHF. The rearrangement joins TRBV6-2 or TRBV6-3 to TRBJ1-6; no clear D. The germline CDR1 and CDR2 sequences are MNHEY and SVGEGT. This CDR3 region has 13 residues. Trimming pared 6 bases from V and 9 bases from J, leaving 12 bases between.

This sequence joins TRBV30 and TRBJ2-3; no definite D call. V lost 3 bases to trimming and J lost 0 bases, with 10 bases between them. Germline V lookup: CDR1 GTSNPN, CDR2 SVGIG (reference sequence). This CDR3 is 14 amino acids long. The CDR3, as DNA: TGTGCCTGGAGGGGGTTATCTAGCACAGATACGCAGTATTTT. This translates into CAWRGLSSTDTQYF.

The chain employs TRBV7-9 and TRBJ2-1; 12 bases line up with TRBD2. From germline, CDR1 is SEHNR and CDR2 FQNEAQ (reference sequence). CDR3 size: 13 residues. V gave up 7 bases and J gave up 12 bases; unmatched junction bases: 7. The CDR3: CASTASGGALQFF. The DNA for the CDR3 is TGTGCCAGCACCGCTAGCGGGGGGGCTCTGCAGTTCTTC.